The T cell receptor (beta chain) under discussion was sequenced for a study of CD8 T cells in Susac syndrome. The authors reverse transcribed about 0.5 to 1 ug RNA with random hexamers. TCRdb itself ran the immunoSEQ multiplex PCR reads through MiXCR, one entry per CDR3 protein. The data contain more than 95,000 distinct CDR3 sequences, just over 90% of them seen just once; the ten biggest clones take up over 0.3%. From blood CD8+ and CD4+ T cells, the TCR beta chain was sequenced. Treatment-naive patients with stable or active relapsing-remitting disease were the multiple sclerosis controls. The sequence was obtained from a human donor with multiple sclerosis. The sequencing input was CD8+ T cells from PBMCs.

CDR3 amino acids: CASKRSGESNEKLFF. The CDR3 DNA is TGTGCCAGTAAAAGGTCGGGGGAGTCTAATGAAAAACTGTTTTTT. V and J are TRBV19 and TRBJ1-4; the D gene is possibly TRBD1 (5 bases). The CDR3 has 15 residues. The germline gives CDR1 LNHDA, CDR2 SQIVND (reference sequence). V was pared by 7 bases and J by 3 bases, with 15 bases between.